The 30 T cell receptor beta chains below all came from one sample that was sequenced in a study of Ad26.COV2.S vaccination and SARS-CoV-2 variants. The assay was immunoSEQ multiplex PCR, and TCRdb's table has in-frame clones only and misses some. Of more than 300,000 clones detected, roughly 84% appear once; the ten largest clones hold 1.9%. As for treatment: some 19 received Ad26.COV2.S at low or high dose, single or two shots; about five received placebo; per-sample allocation not given. Day 63 after the first vaccine or placebo injection was the time point for sampling. Sequences were derived from peripheral blood, sampled in a trial of Ad26.COV2.S vaccine versus placebo. Receptor source: a person aged 18 to 59 who received the Ad26.COV2.S COVID-19 vaccine or a placebo.

The CDR3 region is CASSTPGGNTGELFF. The CDR3 DNA sequence: TGTGCCAGTAGTACCCCCGGCGGAAACACCGGGGAGCTGTTTTTT. The chain carries TRBV19 and TRBJ2-2; D is unresolved. Germline CDR1 reads LNHDA; CDR2 reads SQIVND (reference sequence). V was trimmed by 4 bases and J by 2 bases, leaving 11 bases between them. The CDR3 has 15 residues.

This clone is a singleton in its sample. The chain uses TRBV20-1 and TRBJ2-4, with D unresolved. Trimming pared 3 bases from V and 5 bases from J, leaving 5 bases between. The CDR3 sequence is 11 residues long. Germline V gene sequence: CDR1 DFQATT, CDR2 SNEGSKA (reference sequence). Here the CDR3 reads CSASTQNIQYF. The CDR3 DNA is TGCAGTGCTAGCACCCAAAACATTCAGTACTTC.

The rearrangement joins TRBV7-9 to TRBJ1-1; 8 positions agree with TRBD1. Germline-derived CDR1 and CDR2 are SEHNR and FQNEAQ (reference sequence). CDR3 length: 13 amino acids. The J segment lost 10 bases and the V segment lost 2 bases, leaving 6 bases of the junction unmatched. In DNA, the CDR3 is TGTGCCAGCAGCTTACAACAGGGGGTAATAGCTTTCTTT. Translated: CASSLQQGVIAFF.

J is TRBJ2-7 and V is TRBV28; D gene ambiguous. Germline V gene data show CDR1 as MDHEN and CDR2 as SYDVKM. The CDR3 has 12 amino acids. V gave up 10 bases and J gave up 2 bases, with 12 bases separating them. Written as DNA, the CDR3 is TGTGCCACCCTCGGGCCCCCCTACGAGCAGTACTTC. It translates to CATLGPPYEQYF.

This chain connects TRBV5-4 to TRBJ1-1; tentatively, D is TRBD1 (6 bases). The CDR3 spans 19 residues. The germline CDR1 and CDR2 sequences are SGHNT and YYREEE (reference sequence). V was clipped by 0 bases and J by 1 base, with 22 bases between them. CDR3 nucleotide sequence: TGTGCCAGCAGCTTGGTAGGGGAACTCACAGGGAGTAGGAACACTGAAGCTTTCTTT. Translated, it gives CASSLVGELTGSRNTEAFF.

The genes are TRBV5-8 and TRBJ2-3, with TRBD2 matching 15 bases. Germline CDR1 SGHTS, CDR2 YDEGEE. The ends lost 7 bases at V and 0 bases at J; junction bases unmatched: 9. The CDR3 sequence is 18 residues long. CDR3 DNA: TGTGCCAGCCACCCGGGACTAGCGGGGGGCTCTAGCACAGATACGCAGTATTTT. It encodes CASHPGLAGGSSTDTQYF.

The rearrangement uses TRBV5-1 and TRBJ1-3; D uncertain. The CDR3 totals 16 residues. In germline, CDR1 is SGHRS, CDR2 YFSETQ. The germline V and J ends were trimmed by 0 bases and 0 bases, with 10 bases remaining between them. CDR3 DNA sequence: TGCGCCAGCAGCTTGGGATCGGAAAGCTCTGGAAACACCATATATTTT. This sequence encodes CASSLGSESSGNTIYF.

The V and J genes are TRBV9 and TRBJ2-7, with 9 nucleotides matching TRBD1. V shed 4 bases and J 4 bases; nucleotides not matched to a gene: 6. The CDR3 has 14 residues. Germline CDR1 reads SGDLS; CDR2 reads YYNGEE. CDR3 DNA sequence: TGTGCCAGCAGCACCGGGACAGGGATGTACGAGCAGTACTTC. Translated, it gives CASSTGTGMYEQYF.

The rearrangement joins TRBV30 to TRBJ2-5; 9 nucleotides match TRBD1. The CDR3 extends over 16 amino acids. The V gene's germline CDR1 is GTSNPN and CDR2 SVGIG (reference sequence). Trimming removed 0 bases from V and 6 bases from J; junction bases left unmatched: 11. The CDR3 coding sequence is TGTGCCTGGAGTGTACCTTTTGGGACAGGGAGGAAGACCCAGTACTTC. It translates to CAWSVPFGTGRKTQYF.

The CDR3 loop is CAWSVRVGKAEAFF. The CDR3 coding sequence is TGTGCCTGGAGTGTACGGGTAGGGAAGGCTGAAGCTTTCTTT. V and J are TRBV30 and TRBJ1-1; no clear D gene. The CDR3 covers 14 residues. Trimming left V 0 bases short and J 6 bases short, with 14 bases between. Per germline, CDR1 GTSNPN and CDR2 SVGIG (reference sequence).

This chain uses TRBV7-2 with TRBJ2-1; D is unclear. This CDR3 has 15 residues. CDR1 SGHTA and CDR2 FQGNSA come from the germline V gene. V gave up 3 bases and J gave up 0 bases, with 9 bases separating them. The CDR3 DNA follows: TGTGCCAGCAGCTTCCAGATGAGCTCCTACAATGAGCAGTTCTTC. Translated: CASSFQMSSYNEQFF.

The chain has TRBV4-2 and TRBJ1-6; D is ambiguous. Germline CDR1 reads LGHNA; CDR2 reads YNFKEQ. V lost 0 bases, J lost 3 bases, and 15 bases lay in between. CDR3 length: 18 residues. Written as DNA, the CDR3 is TGTGCCAGCAGCCAAGAGTTCGGTCGTTCCAGCTATAATTCACCCCTCCACTTT. Its translation: CASSQEFGRSSYNSPLHF.

The chain uses TRBV11-2 and TRBJ1-3; D is possibly TRBD1 (5 bases). From germline, CDR1 is SGHAT and CDR2 FQNNGV. V gave up 1 base and J gave up 4 bases, with 14 bases separating them. The CDR3 has 16 residues. CDR3 nucleotides: TGTGCCAGCAGCTTAGGATATGACAGACACGGAAACACCATATATTTT. Its translation is CASSLGYDRHGNTIYF.

J is TRBJ1-2 and V is TRBV19; a weak D match, TRBD1 (5 bases). From germline, CDR1 is LNHDA and CDR2 SQIVND (reference sequence). V lost 3 bases to trimming and J lost 8 bases, with 13 bases between them. The CDR3 is 13 amino acids. The CDR3 DNA sequence: TGTGCCAGTAGTATCCAGGACCGGGGGGGCTACACCTTC. Translation: CASSIQDRGGYTF.

The V and J genes are TRBV13 and TRBJ2-1; TRBD1 matches 7 bases. This CDR3 has 17 amino acids. Germline CDR1 and CDR2: PRHDT and FYEKMQ (reference sequence). J lost 2 bases, V lost 0 bases, and 7 bases had no gene match. CDR3 residues: CASSLGTDRAPYNEQFF. The CDR3 nucleotides are TGTGCCAGCAGCTTAGGGACCGACAGGGCGCCCTACAATGAGCAGTTCTTC.

J is TRBJ2-3 and V is TRBV10-1, with TRBD2 identical over 8 bases. Germline values: CDR1 WNHNN, CDR2 SYGVQD (reference sequence). The CDR3 is 15 residues long. Losses at the gene ends were 3 bases for V and 4 bases for J; bases not matched to a gene: 6. The CDR3 loop reads CASSEAGARADTQYF. CDR3 bases: TGCGCCAGCAGTGAAGCGGGGGCCAGGGCAGATACGCAGTATTTT.

This clone has just one count. For the CDR3, the DNA is TGCGCCAGCAGCTTGCGAAACACCGGGGAGCTGTTTTTT. Encoded protein: CASSLRNTGELFF. The chain uses TRBV5-1 and TRBJ2-2; D remains ambiguous. The CDR3 runs 13 residues. Germline-derived CDR1 and CDR2 are SGHRS and YFSETQ. V lost 1 base, J lost 2 bases, and 3 bases lay in between. Supplemented by reference TRBV5-1 and TRBJ2-2, the full variable domain reads KAGVTQTPRYLIKTRGQQVTLSCSPISGHRSVSWYQQTPGQGLQFLFEYFSETQRNKGNFPGRFSGRQFSNSRSEMNVSTLELGDSALYLCASSLRNTGELFFGEGSRLTVL.

The chain combines TRBV4-3 with TRBJ2-7, with TRBD2 matching over 14 bases. The length of the CDR3 is 18 residues. V was clipped by 0 bases and J by 7 bases; unmatched bases: 11. Germline V gene lookup returns CDR1 LGHNA and CDR2 YSLEER. CDR3 in DNA: TGCGCCAGCAGCCAAGATCCCCCGGGACTAGCGGGGGAGTGTGAGCAGTACTTC. It translates to CASSQDPPGLAGECEQYF.

This clone appeared once. The chain links TRBV23-1 to TRBJ1-1; D uncertain. TRBV23-1 is annotated as an ORF whose role is uncertain. This CDR3 is 19 amino acids long. Deletions cut 1 base from V and 3 bases from J, with 24 bases between. CDR3 bases: TGCGCCAGCAGTCAATTAAAGTCCCGCCAGGTGGGTCCGGACACTGAAGCTTTCTTT. Translated: CASSQLKSRQVGPDTEAFF.

This sequence joins TRBV10-2 and TRBJ1-6, with 7 positions matching TRBD1. J was trimmed by 8 bases and V by 0 bases; bases with no gene match: 19. Germline CDR1 is WSHSY and CDR2 is SAAADI. The CDR3 runs to 20 residues. The CDR3 protein is CASSESYPSRGQGLDSPLHF. CDR3 bases: TGCGCCAGCAGTGAGTCATATCCCTCTAGGGGGCAGGGGTTGGATTCACCCCTCCACTTT.

With regard to this clone: The same CDR3 is also encoded by other DNA sequences in this sample. The chain recombines TRBV7-3 with TRBJ1-1, with unresolved D. Germline CDR1 is SGHTA and CDR2 is FQGTGA. The CDR3 loop spans 13 amino acids. V shed 5 bases and J shed 3 bases, with 10 bases lying between them. CDR3 bases: TGTGCCAGCAGCCGGAGGGCGGACACTGAAGCTTTCTTT. Translated: CASSRRADTEAFF.

A few counts support this clone. The same CDR3 also results from other DNA sequences found in this sample. The rearrangement links TRBV5-1 to TRBJ1-2; D gene uncertain. Germline assignment: CDR1 SGHRS and CDR2 YFSETQ. Deletions cut 0 bases from V and 7 bases from J, with 10 bases between. The CDR3 length is 13 residues. In DNA form, the CDR3 reads TGCGCCAGCAGCTTGGAGGGCCGAGGTGGCTACACCTTC. As protein: CASSLEGRGGYTF.

The gene calls are TRBV6-5 and TRBJ2-1; TRBD1 might be the D (6 bases). The CDR3 is 15 residues long. The V end was cut by 6 bases, the J end by 8 bases, with 20 bases between. Per the germline V gene, CDR1 is MNHEY and CDR2 is SVGAGI. The CDR3 sequence is CASRPRQGWLDEQFF. The CDR3 DNA follows: TGTGCCAGCAGACCCCGGCAGGGGTGGCTCGATGAGCAGTTCTTC.

The V call is TRBV18, the J call TRBJ1-4; D is uncertain. V lost 11 bases, J lost 0 bases, and 10 bases lay in between. CDR1 and CDR2 (germline): KGHSH, LQKENI. The CDR3 spans 13 residues. The CDR3 DNA is TGTGCCGGGTCCGATGCAACTAATGAAAAACTGTTTTTT. Translation gives CAGSDATNEKLFF.

The V and J genes are TRBV7-8 and TRBJ2-3, with D possibly matching TRBD1 (5 bases). The V gene's germline CDR1 is SGHVS and CDR2 FQNEAQ. The CDR3 length is 15 residues. V was trimmed by 1 base and J by 2 bases, leaving 10 bases between them. This CDR3 reads CASSLVGRVTDTQYF. The DNA for the CDR3 is TGTGCCAGCAGCTTAGTGGGCAGGGTCACAGATACGCAGTATTTT.

The chain is built from TRBV7-9 and TRBJ1-2; 9 bases fit TRBD1. Germline values: CDR1 SEHNR, CDR2 FQNEAQ (reference sequence). V lost 0 bases to trimming and J lost 6 bases; unmatched junction nucleotides: 5. The CDR3 has 15 amino acids. This CDR3 reads CASSLAWDRDDGYTF. The CDR3 nucleotides read TGTGCCAGCAGCTTAGCCTGGGACAGGGACGATGGCTACACCTTC.

V gene TRBV18 combines with J gene TRBJ1-2; TRBD1 might be the D (5 bases). CDR1 and CDR2 (germline): KGHSH, LQKENI. With 3 bases removed from V and 7 bases from J, the gap between germline ends came to 12 bases. There are 13 residues in the CDR3. CDR3 DNA: TGTGCCAGCTCACCGAACGCGGGGGGTGGCTACACCTTC. Protein product: CASSPNAGGGYTF.

The chain links TRBV5-6 to TRBJ1-2; a weak D match, TRBD1 (5 bases). CDR1 SGHDT and CDR2 YYEEEE come from the germline V gene. Trimming cost V 1 base and J 2 bases, with 15 bases left between them. This CDR3 region has 16 residues. The CDR3, as DNA: TGTGCCAGCAGCTTGAGGTTAAGTGGGGGAAACTATGGCTACACCTTC. Translation gives CASSLRLSGGNYGYTF.

The rearrangement links TRBV5-8 to TRBJ1-4; D is unresolved. V was clipped by 8 bases and J by 6 bases, with 17 bases between them. CDR3 size: 14 residues. Germline V gene lookup returns CDR1 SGHTS and CDR2 YDEGEE. CDR3 region: CASGRDVPYEKLFF. CDR3 in DNA: TGTGCCAGTGGCCGAGACGTACCCTATGAAAAACTGTTTTTT. Based on the CDR3 plus reference TRBV5-8 and TRBJ1-4, the full variable domain is EAGVTQSPTHLIKTRGQQATLRCSPISGHTSVYWYQQALGLGLQFLLWYDEGEERNRGNFPPRFSGRQFPNYSSELNVNALELEDSALYLCASGRDVPYEKLFFGSGTQLSVL.

The sample holds one count of this clone. The chain links TRBV29-1 to TRBJ2-2, with D possibly being TRBD1 (6 bases). V lost 7 bases to trimming and J lost 1 base, with 16 bases between them. Germline CDR1 SQVTM, CDR2 ANQGSEA. CDR3 length equals 15 residues. CDR3 nucleotide sequence: TGCAGCGCCTCCAGGCAGGGGCTGAACACCGGGGAGCTGTTTTTT. This translates into CSASRQGLNTGELFF.